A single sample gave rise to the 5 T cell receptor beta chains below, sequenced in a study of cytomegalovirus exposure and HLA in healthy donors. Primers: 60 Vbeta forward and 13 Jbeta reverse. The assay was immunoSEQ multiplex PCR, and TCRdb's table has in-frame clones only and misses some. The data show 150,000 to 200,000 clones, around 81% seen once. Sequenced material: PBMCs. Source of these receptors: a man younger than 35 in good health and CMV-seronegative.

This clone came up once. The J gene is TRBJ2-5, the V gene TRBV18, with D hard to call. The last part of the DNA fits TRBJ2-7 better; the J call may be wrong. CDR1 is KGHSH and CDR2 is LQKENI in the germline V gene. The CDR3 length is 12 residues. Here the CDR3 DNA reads TGTGCCAGCTCAAGTGGTTGGTACGAGCAGTACTTC. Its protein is CASSSGWYEQYF.

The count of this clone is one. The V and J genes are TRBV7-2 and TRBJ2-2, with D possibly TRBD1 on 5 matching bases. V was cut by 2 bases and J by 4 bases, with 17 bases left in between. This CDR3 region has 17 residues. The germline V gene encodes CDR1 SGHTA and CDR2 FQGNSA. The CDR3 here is CASSLRGPGQGTGELFF. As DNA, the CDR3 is TGTGCCAGCAGCTTACGAGGACCAGGGCAAGGCACCGGGGAGCTGTTTTTT.

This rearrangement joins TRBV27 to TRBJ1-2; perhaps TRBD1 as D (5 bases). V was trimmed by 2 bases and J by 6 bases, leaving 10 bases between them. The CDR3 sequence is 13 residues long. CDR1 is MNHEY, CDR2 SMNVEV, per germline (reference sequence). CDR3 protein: CASSLRGGNGYTF. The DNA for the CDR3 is TGTGCCAGCAGTTTACGGGGGGGGAATGGCTACACCTTC.

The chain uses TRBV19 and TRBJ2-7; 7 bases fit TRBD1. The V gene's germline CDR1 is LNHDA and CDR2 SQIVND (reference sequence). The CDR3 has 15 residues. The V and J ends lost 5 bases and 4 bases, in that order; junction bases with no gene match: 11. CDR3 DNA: TGTGCCAGTAGTTCGGCAGGGACAGAGAAGTACGAGCAGTACTTC. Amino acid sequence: CASSSAGTEKYEQYF.

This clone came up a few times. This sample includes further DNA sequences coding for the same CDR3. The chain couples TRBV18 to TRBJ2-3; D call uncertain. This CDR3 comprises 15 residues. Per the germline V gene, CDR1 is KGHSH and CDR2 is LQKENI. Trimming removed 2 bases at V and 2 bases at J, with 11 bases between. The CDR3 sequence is CASSPVGGSTDTQYF. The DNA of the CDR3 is TGTGCCAGCTCACCAGTCGGCGGCTCCACAGATACGCAGTATTTT. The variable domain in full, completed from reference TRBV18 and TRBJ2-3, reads NAGVMQNPRHLVRRRGQEARLRCSPMKGHSHVYWYRQLPEEGLKFMVYLQKENIIDESGMPKERFSAEFPKEGPSILRIQQVVRGDSAAYFCASSPVGGSTDTQYFGPGTRLTVL.